The T cell receptor beta chain described here comes from a study of T cell responses to AZD1222 COVID-19 vaccine. Study background: Pooled samples include second doses given at about 4 or 12 weeks. Findings and caveats of the study: Clonal diversity may have been underestimated, and the donors were mostly white British, with more females than males. CD4 TCRs covered the whole spike, strongest at regions 160-218 and 743-854.

The germline gives CDR1 SGHNT, CDR2 YYREEE (reference sequence). This CDR3 comprises 13 residues. J was trimmed by 8 bases and V by 2 bases; bases with no gene match: 6. The data were produced by immunoSEQ multiplex PCR, yet TCRdb's version contains in-frame clones alone and is incomplete. The sample includes around 100,000 clones, about 90% seen only once; the top ten take about 15%. Worth noting for this clone: Its target is unknown.

J is TRBJ1-2 and V is TRBV5-4; 7 bases map to TRBD1. The source material was peripheral blood, sampled on day 0 of AZD1222 vaccination. The TCR was taken from an adult in good health. This chain's CDR3 is CASSFQGGEGYTF. The CDR3 DNA is TGTGCCAGCAGCTTTCAAGGGGGCGAAGGCTACACCTTC. The entire variable domain, with the rest obtained from reference TRBV5-4 and TRBJ1-2, is as follows: ETGVTQSPTHLIKTRGQQVTLRCSSQSGHNTVSWYQQALGQGPQFIFQYYREEENGRGNFPPRFSGLQFPNYSSELNVNALELDDSALYLCASSFQGGEGYTFGSGTRLTVV.